The next 10 T cell receptor beta chains were all read from a single sample in a study of T cells in Graves' hyperthyroidism and ophthalmopathy. RNA transcripts were the template for amplifying TCR beta CDR3 regions. First-round RT-PCR with HTBI primers amplified the TCR CDR3 region. TCRdb fed the multiplex PCR reads into MiXCR, producing one record per CDR3 protein. The sample comprises about 330,000 distinct CDR3 sequences, roughly 15% of which are singletons, and approximately 35% rests with the top ten. The sample consisted of blood. These receptors were taken from a woman aged 40 to 50 with Graves' ophthalmopathy.

This clonotype was seen at least ten times. J is TRBJ2-5 and V is TRBV2; 7 bases are shared with TRBD2. Trimming at V came to 7 bases and at J to 2 bases, leaving 4 bases not matched to a gene. The CDR3 extends over 13 amino acids. The germline gives CDR1 SNHLY, CDR2 FYNNEI. CDR3 DNA sequence: TGTGCCAGCAATTGGCGGGGGCAAGAGACCCAGTACTTC. Its translation: CASNWRGQETQYF.

This clonotype showed up many times. This sequence joins TRBV28 and TRBJ2-7; TRBD2 is a possible D gene (6 bases). Germline V CDR1 and CDR2: MDHEN, SYDVKM. There are 14 residues in the CDR3. V was cut by 6 bases and J by 2 bases, with 14 bases left in between. The CDR3 is CASRVGGEAYEQYF. CDR3 nucleotides: TGTGCCAGCAGGGTCGGGGGAGAAGCCTACGAGCAGTACTTC.

V and J are TRBV3-1 and TRBJ2-7; D ambiguous. Trimming removed 4 bases at V and 3 bases at J, with 7 bases between. Germline loops: CDR1 LGHDT, CDR2 YNNKEL (reference sequence). The length of the CDR3 is 12 residues. CDR3: CASSRGFYEQYF. The DNA for the CDR3 is TGTGCCAGCAGCCGGGGATTCTACGAGCAGTACTTC.

This clonotype showed up many times. The chain combines TRBV5-4 with TRBJ2-5, with D unresolved. The germline gives CDR1 SGHNT, CDR2 YYREEE (reference sequence). V gave up 8 bases and J gave up 1 base, with 12 bases separating them. The CDR3 is made up of 13 amino acids. In DNA, the CDR3 is TGTGCCAGTGGGAACAGAATCCAAGAGACCCAGTACTTC. This sequence encodes CASGNRIQETQYF.

The chain is built from TRBV20-1 and TRBJ2-3; 14 positions match TRBD2. V trimming: 1 base; J trimming: 4 bases; junction bases outside the gene matches: 10. Germline CDR1 is DFQATT and CDR2 is SNEGSKA (reference sequence). CDR3 length: 18 residues. For the CDR3, the DNA is TGCAGTGCTAGAGTTGGGACTAGCGGGAGAAGTAGTTCAGATACGCAGTATTTT. This sequence encodes CSARVGTSGRSSSDTQYF.

This clonotype occurred many times. The chain couples TRBV10-3 to TRBJ1-2, with 9 bases that match TRBD1. This CDR3 comprises 13 residues. V shed 2 bases, J shed 8 bases, and the junction held 3 bases outside the gene matches. Germline CDR1 and CDR2: ENHRY and SYGVKD. The CDR3: CAISEGDRDGYTF. The CDR3 DNA sequence: TGTGCCATCAGTGAGGGGGACAGGGACGGCTACACCTTC.

This clonotype was detected ten times or more. The V call is TRBV28, the J call TRBJ1-2; D is unclear. The CDR3 contains 13 residues. V shed 6 bases and J shed 4 bases, with 12 bases lying between them. Germline CDR1 and CDR2: MDHEN and SYDVKM. This CDR3 is CASSPPHVYGYTF. DNA of the CDR3: TGTGCCAGCAGCCCACCGCACGTCTATGGCTACACCTTC.

This clonotype was counted ten times or more. The chain employs TRBV24-1 and TRBJ1-6, with unresolved D. The CDR3 covers 15 residues. Looked up from germline, CDR1 is KGHDR and CDR2 is SFDVKD. Trimming removed 1 base from V and 9 bases from J, with 12 bases in between. The CDR3 protein is CATSDFGGLGSPLHF. CDR3 coding DNA: TGTGCCACCAGTGATTTCGGAGGGCTAGGTTCACCCCTCCACTTT.

The chain uses TRBV5-4 and TRBJ2-3; TRBD1 aligns across 7 bases. CDR1 SGHNT and CDR2 YYREEE come from the germline V gene (reference sequence). This CDR3 has 15 amino acids. V lost 3 bases to trimming and J lost 5 bases; unmatched junction nucleotides: 9. This chain's CDR3 is CASSWPQGSGDTQYF. For the CDR3, the DNA is TGTGCCAGCAGCTGGCCACAGGGGTCCGGAGATACGCAGTATTTT.

This clonotype was seen repeatedly, ten times or more. The V and J genes are TRBV2 and TRBJ1-5, with D unclear. CDR1 and CDR2 (germline): SNHLY, FYNNEI. This CDR3 spans 15 amino acids. V shed 0 bases and J shed 4 bases, with 10 bases lying between them. The CDR3 spells CASSEARTDNQPQHF. In DNA form, the CDR3 reads TGTGCCAGCAGTGAAGCGAGGACTGATAATCAGCCCCAGCATTTT.